This T cell receptor beta chain was sequenced for a study of shared clonotypes between healthy human individuals. Study-level information: Three plates each covered CD4 naive and memory; CD8 naive two, CD8 memory one.

Produced via immunoSEQ multiplex PCR; TCRdb's table is partial and in-frame only. Of a few million clones listed, roughly 90% are singletons. Study-wide points: Larger estimated richness was generally seen in naive subsets than in memory subsets. Sampling covered nothing but blood. Tissue TCR repertoires likely differ from those found in blood.

The CDR3 is 15 amino acids. Trimming at V came to 6 bases and at J to 4 bases, leaving 11 bases not matched to a gene. From germline, CDR1 is MNHEY and CDR2 SVGAGI. As concerns this clone: The target antigen is unknown.

The sequencing sample was made of naive CD4+ T cells from PBMCs. Subset in this sample: CD45RA+ positively selected. The J gene is TRBJ2-7, the V gene TRBV6-5; TRBD2 agrees at 8 bases. This TCR was sampled from a man between 18 and 35 years old in good health. Some clones in this sample may be carry-over from other donors' samples. This CDR3 is CASSLRGTSFYEQYF. DNA of the CDR3: TGTGCCAGCAGCCTCCGTGGGACTAGTTTTTACGAGCAGTACTTC.